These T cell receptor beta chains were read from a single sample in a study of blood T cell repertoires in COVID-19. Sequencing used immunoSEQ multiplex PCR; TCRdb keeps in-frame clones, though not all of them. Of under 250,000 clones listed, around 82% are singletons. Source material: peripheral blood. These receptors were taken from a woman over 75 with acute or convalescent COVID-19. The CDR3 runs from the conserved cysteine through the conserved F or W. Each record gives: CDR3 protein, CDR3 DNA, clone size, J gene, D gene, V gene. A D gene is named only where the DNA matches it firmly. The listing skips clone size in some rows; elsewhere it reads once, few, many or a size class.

CDR3: CASSSEGARLEQYF; DNA: TGTGCCAGCAGCTCTGAAGGGGCGCGTCTCGAGCAGTACTTC; size: .; J: TRBJ2-7; D: .; V: TRBV7-3
CDR3: CASSSGGNYGYTF; DNA: TGTGCCAGCAGTTCGGGTGGAAACTATGGCTACACCTTC; size: .; J: TRBJ1-2; D: .; V: TRBV12-3/TRBV12-4
CDR3: CASSDVGATTDTQYF; DNA: TGTGCCAGCAGTGATGTGGGGGCCACCACAGATACGCAGTATTTT; size: .; J: TRBJ2-3; D: .; V: TRBV2
CDR3: CASGTVGTNEKLFF; DNA: TGTGCCAGTGGGACAGTTGGGACTAATGAAAAACTGTTTTTT; size: .; J: TRBJ1-4; D: TRBD1; V: TRBV19
CDR3: CASSESGFGNTEAFF; DNA: TGTGCCAGCAGTGAGTCCGGGTTTGGGAACACTGAAGCTTTCTTT; size: few; J: TRBJ1-1; D: .; V: TRBV2
CDR3: CASSSTTTVNEQYF; DNA: TGCGCCAGCAGCTCCACCACGACAGTTAACGAGCAGTACTTC; size: .; J: TRBJ2-7; D: .; V: TRBV5-1
CDR3: CASLMGGLGNQPQHF; DNA: TGTGCCAGCCTAATGGGGGGGCTAGGCAATCAGCCCCAGCATTTT; size: .; J: TRBJ1-5; D: .; V: TRBV21-1
CDR3: CASSQQGYGNEQFF; DNA: TGTGCCAGTAGTCAACAGGGGTACGGGAATGAGCAGTTCTTC; size: .; J: TRBJ2-1; D: TRBD1; V: TRBV19
CDR3: CASSDSFQNNEQFF; DNA: TGTGCCAGCAGTGACTCGTTTCAAAACAATGAGCAGTTCTTC; size: .; J: TRBJ2-1; D: .; V: TRBV6-4
CDR3: CAITKGVAGGDEQFF; DNA: TGTGCCATCACCAAAGGGGTAGCGGGGGGTGATGAGCAGTTCTTC; size: .; J: TRBJ2-1; D: TRBD2; V: TRBV10-3
CDR3: CASSQVDRNTEAFF; DNA: TGTGCCAGCAGCCAAGTCGACAGGAACACTGAAGCTTTCTTT; size: .; J: TRBJ1-1; D: .; V: TRBV3-1/TRBV3-2
CDR3: CASSAGLGGYTF; DNA: TGTGCCAGCAGCGCGGGACTCGGTGGCTACACCTTC; size: .; J: TRBJ1-2; D: .; V: TRBV5-6
CDR3: CASSYSEGRRAKNIQYF; DNA: TGTGCCAGCAGTTACTCCGAGGGCAGGAGAGCCAAAAACATTCAGTACTTC; size: .; J: TRBJ2-4; D: .; V: TRBV6-2/TRBV6-3
CDR3: CASSLTPQGRGYTF; DNA: TGTGCCAGCAGCTTGACGCCGCAGGGTCGTGGCTACACCTTC; size: .; J: TRBJ1-2; D: .; V: TRBV11-3
CDR3: CASSLGAPPVYGYTF; DNA: TGTGCCAGCAGCTTAGGGGCCCCCCCGGTATATGGCTACACCTTC; size: .; J: TRBJ1-2; D: .; V: TRBV7-8
CDR3: CASNRQGQAGNSGNTIYF; DNA: TGTGCCAGCAATCGGCAAGGACAGGCCGGAAACTCTGGAAACACCATATATTTT; size: .; J: TRBJ1-3; D: TRBD1; V: TRBV28
CDR3: CASSASWGLGYTF; DNA: TGTGCCAGCAGCGCATCCTGGGGCCTGGGCTACACCTTC; size: .; J: TRBJ1-2; D: .; V: TRBV7-2
CDR3: CASSPRLNSNTEAFF; DNA: TGTGCCAGCTCACCACGGCTCAATAGCAACACTGAAGCTTTCTTT; size: .; J: TRBJ1-1; D: .; V: TRBV18
CDR3: CASSQGQVTGELFF; DNA: TGTGCCAGCAGCCAAGGACAGGTTACCGGGGAGCTGTTTTTT; size: once; J: TRBJ2-2; D: .; V: TRBV3-1/TRBV3-2
CDR3: CASSLWTGAYEQYF; DNA: TGTGCCAGCAGCCTATGGACAGGGGCCTACGAGCAGTACTTC; size: .; J: TRBJ2-7; D: TRBD1; V: TRBV7-6
CDR3: CASSGGLASTDTQYF; DNA: TGTGCCAGCAGCGGGGGACTAGCTAGCACAGATACGCAGTATTTT; size: .; J: TRBJ2-3; D: TRBD2; V: TRBV7-9
CDR3: CASSIVVGSGETQYF; DNA: TGTGCCAGTAGTATAGTAGTCGGTTCAGGAGAGACCCAGTACTTC; size: .; J: TRBJ2-5; D: .; V: TRBV19
CDR3: CASSIGGSATEAFF; DNA: TGTGCCAGTAGTATAGGAGGGTCGGCAACTGAAGCTTTCTTT; size: once; J: TRBJ1-1; D: .; V: TRBV19
CDR3: CASSPTIYHEQFF; DNA: TGTGCCAGCAGCCCAACAATTTACCATGAGCAGTTCTTC; size: .; J: TRBJ2-1; D: .; V: TRBV14
CDR3: CASSQGMGAYLNTEAFF; DNA: TGTGCCAGCAGCCAAGGGATGGGGGCCTATTTGAACACTGAAGCTTTCTTT; size: .; J: TRBJ1-1; D: .; V: TRBV3-1/TRBV3-2
CDR3: CASSLIQGPSQPQHF; DNA: TGTGCCAGCAGCTTGATACAGGGTCCCTCTCAGCCCCAGCATTTT; size: .; J: TRBJ1-5; D: .; V: TRBV5-5
CDR3: CASSQMTSGGWNEQFF; DNA: TGTGCCAGCAGCCAAATGACTAGCGGGGGGTGGAATGAGCAGTTCTTC; size: .; J: TRBJ2-1; D: TRBD2; V: TRBV7-2
CDR3: CAISDSGTGVYGYTF; DNA: TGTGCCATCAGTGATTCGGGGACAGGGGTCTATGGCTACACCTTC; size: .; J: TRBJ1-2; D: TRBD1; V: TRBV10-3
CDR3: CSVSTGVKTQYF; DNA: TGCAGCGTCTCAACGGGGGTAAAGACCCAGTACTTC; size: once; J: TRBJ2-5; D: .; V: TRBV29-1
CDR3: CASSVSLGGYYEQYF; DNA: TGTGCCAGCAGCGTGTCACTTGGGGGGTACTACGAGCAGTACTTC; size: .; J: TRBJ2-7; D: .; V: TRBV28
CDR3: CASSTQTGFYGYTF; DNA: TGCGCCAGCAGCACCCAGACAGGCTTCTATGGCTACACCTTC; size: .; J: TRBJ1-2; D: .; V: TRBV5-1
CDR3: CASSLPRGLGYTF; DNA: TGTGCCAGCAGCTTACCCAGGGGGCTCGGCTACACCTTC; size: once; J: TRBJ1-2; D: TRBD1; V: TRBV7-9
CDR3: CASSRTGRSYEQYF; DNA: TGTGCCAGCAGTCGGACAGGGAGAAGCTACGAGCAGTACTTC; size: .; J: TRBJ2-7; D: TRBD1; V: TRBV7-2
CDR3: CASSLAQETQYF; DNA: TGCGCCAGCAGCTTGGCGCAAGAGACCCAGTACTTC; size: .; J: TRBJ2-5; D: .; V: TRBV5-1
CDR3: CASSLDGGEGYNEQFF; DNA: TGTGCCAGCAGCTTGGACGGGGGGGAGGGATACAATGAGCAGTTCTTC; size: .; J: TRBJ2-1; D: TRBD2; V: TRBV5-4
CDR3: CASSLTGANQPQHF; DNA: TGTGCCAGTAGTCTTACAGGGGCCAATCAGCCCCAGCATTTT; size: .; J: TRBJ1-5; D: TRBD1; V: TRBV19
CDR3: CASSNMAGQTGANVLTF; DNA: TGTGCCAGCTCAAACATGGCAGGGCAAACTGGGGCCAACGTCCTGACTTTC; size: few; J: TRBJ2-6; D: .; V: TRBV18
CDR3: CASSVLAGAEYNEQFF; DNA: TGTGCCAGCAGCGTCCTAGCGGGGGCCGAATACAATGAGCAGTTCTTC; size: .; J: TRBJ2-1; D: TRBD2; V: TRBV9
CDR3: CASSLDTRNEKLFF; DNA: TGTGCCAGCAGTCTTGACACCAGAAATGAAAAACTGTTTTTT; size: .; J: TRBJ1-4; D: .; V: TRBV6-5
CDR3: CAISESLGGGTEETQYF; DNA: TGTGCCATCAGTGAGTCGCTAGGAGGGGGCACGGAAGAGACCCAGTACTTC; size: .; J: TRBJ2-5; D: .; V: TRBV10-3
CDR3: CATSRGQGTNEKLFF; DNA: TGTGCCACCAGCAGAGGACAGGGAACTAATGAAAAACTGTTTTTT; size: .; J: TRBJ1-4; D: TRBD1; V: TRBV15
CDR3: CASTAKGGDGSPLHF; DNA: TGTGCCAGCACTGCAAAAGGGGGGGACGGTTCACCCCTCCACTTT; size: few; J: TRBJ1-6; D: .; V: TRBV6-1
CDR3: CASSAISGNTGELFF; DNA: TGTGCCAGCAGTGCGATTAGCGGGAACACCGGGGAGCTGTTTTTT; size: few; J: TRBJ2-2; D: .; V: TRBV2
CDR3: CASSGGQGNTIYF; DNA: TGTGCCAGCAGCGGGGGACAGGGAAACACCATATATTTT; size: .; J: TRBJ1-3; D: TRBD1; V: TRBV28
CDR3: CSAEVGANTEAFF; DNA: TGCAGCGCCGAGGTGGGGGCTAACACTGAAGCTTTCTTT; size: .; J: TRBJ1-1; D: .; V: TRBV29-1
CDR3: CAIKEGQTNTGELFF; DNA: TGTGCCATCAAGGAGGGTCAAACGAACACCGGGGAGCTGTTTTTT; size: .; J: TRBJ2-2; D: .; V: TRBV10-3
CDR3: CASSQVGGREQYF; DNA: TGTGCCAGCAGCCAAGTTGGAGGGCGCGAGCAGTACTTC; size: .; J: TRBJ2-7; D: .; V: TRBV3-1/TRBV3-2
CDR3: CASSTDRDTEAFF; DNA: TGTGCCAGCAGCACCGACAGGGACACTGAAGCTTTCTTT; size: .; J: TRBJ1-1; D: TRBD1; V: TRBV9
CDR3: CASSSQVGTGYGRQFF; DNA: TGTGCCAGCAGTTCCCAAGTGGGGACAGGGTACGGGAGGCAGTTCTTC; size: .; J: TRBJ2-1; D: TRBD1; V: TRBV27
CDR3: CASSLQRDEKLFF; DNA: TGTGCCAGCTCCCTCCAGCGGGATGAAAAACTGTTTTTT; size: .; J: TRBJ1-4; D: .; V: TRBV18
CDR3: CASRRDRTYSENYYGYTF; DNA: TGTGCCAGCAGAAGGGACAGAACTTACTCCGAAAACTATTATGGCTACACCTTC; size: few; J: TRBJ1-2; D: TRBD1; V: TRBV2
CDR3: CASSDHLGGGNTEAFF; DNA: TGTGCCAGCAGTGATCATTTAGGGGGGGGGAACACTGAAGCTTTCTTT; size: .; J: TRBJ1-1; D: .; V: TRBV25-1
CDR3: CASSPDMGGANVLTF; DNA: TGCGCCAGCAGCCCTGACATGGGTGGGGCCAACGTCCTGACTTTC; size: .; J: TRBJ2-6; D: .; V: TRBV4-3
CDR3: CAIRVGQNTGELFF; DNA: TGTGCCATCAGGGTAGGACAGAACACCGGGGAGCTGTTTTTT; size: few; J: TRBJ2-2; D: .; V: TRBV10-3
CDR3: CASRQSLSNQPQHF; DNA: TGTGCCAGCAGACAATCTCTGAGCAATCAGCCCCAGCATTTT; size: .; J: TRBJ1-5; D: .; V: TRBV28
CDR3: CASSARRGEGNPKPEAFF; DNA: TGTGCCAGCAGCGCGCGACGAGGGGAGGGAAACCCAAAACCTGAAGCTTTCTTT; size: .; J: TRBJ1-1; D: .; V: TRBV7-8
CDR3: CASSPGQGTYNTEAFF; DNA: TGCGCCAGCAGCCCCGGACAGGGGACTTATAACACTGAAGCTTTCTTT; size: .; J: TRBJ1-1; D: TRBD1; V: TRBV5-1